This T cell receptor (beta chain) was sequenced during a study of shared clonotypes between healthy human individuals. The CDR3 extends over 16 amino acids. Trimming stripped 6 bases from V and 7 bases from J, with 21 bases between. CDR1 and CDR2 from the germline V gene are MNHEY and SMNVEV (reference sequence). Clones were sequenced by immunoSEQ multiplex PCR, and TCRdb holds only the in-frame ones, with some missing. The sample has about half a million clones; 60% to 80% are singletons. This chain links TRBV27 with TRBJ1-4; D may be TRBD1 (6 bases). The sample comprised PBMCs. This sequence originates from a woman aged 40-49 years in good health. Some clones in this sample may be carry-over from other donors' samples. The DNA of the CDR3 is TGTGCCAGCAGGAGAGCGCCCGGGACATCATCTGAAAAACTGTTTTTT. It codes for CASRRAPGTSSEKLFF. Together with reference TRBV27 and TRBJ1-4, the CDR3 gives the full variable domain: EAQVTQNPRYLITVTGKKLTVTCSQNMNHEYMSWYRQDPGLGLRQIYYSMNVEVTDKGDVPEGYKVSRKEKRNFPLILESPSPNQTSLYFCASRRAPGTSSEKLFFGSGTQLSVL.